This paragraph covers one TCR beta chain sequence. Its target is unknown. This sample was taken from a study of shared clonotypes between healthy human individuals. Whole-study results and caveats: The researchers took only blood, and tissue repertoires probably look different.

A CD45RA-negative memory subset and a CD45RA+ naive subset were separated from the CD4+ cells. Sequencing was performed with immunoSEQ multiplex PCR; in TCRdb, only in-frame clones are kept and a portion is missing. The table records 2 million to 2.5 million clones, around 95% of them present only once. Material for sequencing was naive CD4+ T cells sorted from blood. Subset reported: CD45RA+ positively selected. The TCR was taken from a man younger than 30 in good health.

The CDR3 DNA is TGTGCCAGTAGTCTGACAGGGTACACAGATACGCAGTATTTT. Translated: CASSLTGYTDTQYF. The J gene is TRBJ2-3, the V gene TRBV19; 7 bases align to TRBD1. The germline V gene encodes CDR1 LNHDA and CDR2 SQIVND (reference sequence). Trimming at V came to 5 bases and at J to 2 bases, leaving 4 bases not matched to a gene. The CDR3 covers 14 residues.